This TCR beta chain stems from a study of blood T cell repertoires in COVID-19. Those who participated ranged in age from roughly 18 to 90 years and resided in about two dozen US areas. Per the germline V gene, CDR1 is SEHNR and CDR2 is FQNEAQ (reference sequence). The CDR3 is 15 amino acids. About this clone itself: Relative to the germline gene, one junction end is altered; a read error may explain this.

In the study's own analysis: Estimated nucleated cell counts came from reference gene primer amplification. TCRdb's table, derived via immunoSEQ multiplex PCR, lists solely in-frame clones and lacks some. V and J calls plus clone size are reproduced from that table; the DNA served to infer D and trimming. In the table there are roughly 260,000 clones, roughly 87% of which are singletons. This sequence originates from a woman in her 30s with acute COVID-19. The chain is built from TRBV7-9 and TRBJ1-1, with D tentatively TRBD1 (6 bases). Material for sequencing was PBMCs or T cells enriched from blood (not recorded which). CDR3 amino acids: CASSLVRGVKTEAFF. The CDR3 DNA reads TGTGCCAGCAGCTTAGTCAGGGGCGTGAAGACTGAAGCTTTCTTT. Full variable domain (outside the CDR3, taken from reference TRBV7-9 and TRBJ1-1): DTGVSQNPRHKITKRGQNVTFRCDPISEHNRLYWYRQTLGQGPEFLTYFQNEAQLEKSRLLSDRFSAERPKGSFSTLEIQRTEQGDSAMYLCASSLVRGVKTEAFFGQGTRLTVV.